What follows is one T cell receptor beta chain and its context. This sample is part of a study of cytomegalovirus exposure and HLA in healthy donors. About the study: Unique TCRs numbering roughly 85 million, obtained from HLA-typed donors, made up an early data release.

CDR1 is MGHRA and CDR2 is YSYEKL in the germline V gene. J was trimmed by 6 bases and V by 3 bases; bases with no gene match: 7. CDR3 length equals 17 residues. Use of 60 Vbeta and 13 Jbeta primers characterized the PCR. Using immunoSEQ multiplex PCR, the repertoire was profiled, and TCRdb retains in-frame clones only, with some absent. The table shows roughly 130,000 clones, with under 90% occurring only once. This TCR came from a woman between 35 and 50 years old in good health and CMV-seronegative. Material for sequencing was PBMCs. This sequence joins TRBV4-1 and TRBJ2-2; 13 bases fit TRBD2. The CDR3 loop is CASSQGGLAGVSGELFF. CDR3 coding DNA: TGCGCCAGCAGCCAGGGCGGACTAGCGGGGGTTTCCGGGGAGCTGTTTTTT.